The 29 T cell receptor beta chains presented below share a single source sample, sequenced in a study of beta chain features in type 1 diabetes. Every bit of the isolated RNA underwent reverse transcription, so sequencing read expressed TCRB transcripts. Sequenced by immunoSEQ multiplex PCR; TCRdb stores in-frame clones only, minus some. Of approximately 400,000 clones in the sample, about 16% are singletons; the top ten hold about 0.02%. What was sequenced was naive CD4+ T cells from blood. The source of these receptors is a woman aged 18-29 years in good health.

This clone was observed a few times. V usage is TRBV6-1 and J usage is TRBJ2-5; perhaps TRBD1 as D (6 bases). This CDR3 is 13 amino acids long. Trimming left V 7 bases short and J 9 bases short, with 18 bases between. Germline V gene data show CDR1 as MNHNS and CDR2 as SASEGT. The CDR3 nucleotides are TGTGCCAGCACCACTATTACCAGGGGCCCCCAGTACTTC. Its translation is CASTTITRGPQYF.

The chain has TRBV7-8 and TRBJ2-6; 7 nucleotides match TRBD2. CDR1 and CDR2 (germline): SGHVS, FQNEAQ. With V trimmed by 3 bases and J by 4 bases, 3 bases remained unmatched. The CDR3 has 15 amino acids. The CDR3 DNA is TGTGCCAGCAGCTTGGGAGGGCCCGGGGCCAACGTCCTGACTTTC. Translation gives CASSLGGPGANVLTF.

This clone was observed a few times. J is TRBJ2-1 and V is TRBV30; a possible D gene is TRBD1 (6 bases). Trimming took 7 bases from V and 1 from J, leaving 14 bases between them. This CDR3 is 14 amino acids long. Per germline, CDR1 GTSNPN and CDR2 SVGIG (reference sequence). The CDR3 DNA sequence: TGTGCCTCAGGGGAAGCGGCATCCTACAATGAGCAGTTCTTC. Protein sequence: CASGEAASYNEQFF.

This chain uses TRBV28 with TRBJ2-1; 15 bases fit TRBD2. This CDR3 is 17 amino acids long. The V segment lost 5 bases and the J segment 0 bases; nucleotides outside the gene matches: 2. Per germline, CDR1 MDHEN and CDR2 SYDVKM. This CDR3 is CASSRTSGRVSYNEQFF. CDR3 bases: TGTGCCAGCAGTAGGACTAGCGGGAGGGTCTCCTACAATGAGCAGTTCTTC.

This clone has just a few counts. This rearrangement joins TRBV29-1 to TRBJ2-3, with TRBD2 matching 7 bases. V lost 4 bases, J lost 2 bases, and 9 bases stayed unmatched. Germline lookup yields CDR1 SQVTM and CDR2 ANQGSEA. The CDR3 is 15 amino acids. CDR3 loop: CSVVLPGGTTDTQYF. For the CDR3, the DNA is TGCAGCGTTGTCTTGCCGGGAGGAACCACAGATACGCAGTATTTT.

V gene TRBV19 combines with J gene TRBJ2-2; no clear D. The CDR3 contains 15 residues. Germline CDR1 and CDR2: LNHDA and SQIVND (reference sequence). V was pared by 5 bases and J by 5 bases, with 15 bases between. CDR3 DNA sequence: TGTGCCAGTAGTTTGAGAGGCCAAATTACCGGGGAGCTGTTTTTT. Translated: CASSLRGQITGELFF.

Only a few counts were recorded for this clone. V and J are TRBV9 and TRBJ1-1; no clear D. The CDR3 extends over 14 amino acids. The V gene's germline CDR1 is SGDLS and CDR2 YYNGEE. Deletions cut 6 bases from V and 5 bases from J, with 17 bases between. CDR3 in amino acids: CASTPGVSRTEAFF. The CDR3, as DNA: TGTGCCAGCACCCCAGGCGTATCGAGAACTGAAGCTTTCTTT.

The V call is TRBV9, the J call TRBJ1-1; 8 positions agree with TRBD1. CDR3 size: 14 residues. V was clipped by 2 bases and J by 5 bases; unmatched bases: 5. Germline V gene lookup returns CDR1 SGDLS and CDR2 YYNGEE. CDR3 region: CASSVRTGSTEAFF. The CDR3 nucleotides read TGTGCCAGCAGCGTCCGGACAGGGTCGACTGAAGCTTTCTTT. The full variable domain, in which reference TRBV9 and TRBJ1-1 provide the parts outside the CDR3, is DSGVTQTPKHLITATGQRVTLRCSPRSGDLSVYWYQQSLDQGLQFLIQYYNGEERAKGNILERFSAQQFPDLHSELNLSSLELGDSALYFCASSVRTGSTEAFFGQGTRLTVV.

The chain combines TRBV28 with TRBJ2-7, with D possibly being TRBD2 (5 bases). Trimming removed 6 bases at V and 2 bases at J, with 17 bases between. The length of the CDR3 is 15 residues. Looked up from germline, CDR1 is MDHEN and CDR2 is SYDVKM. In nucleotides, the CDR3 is TGTGCCAGCAGCGTCCTGGGCGTGGGAGCCTACGAGCAGTACTTC. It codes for CASSVLGVGAYEQYF.

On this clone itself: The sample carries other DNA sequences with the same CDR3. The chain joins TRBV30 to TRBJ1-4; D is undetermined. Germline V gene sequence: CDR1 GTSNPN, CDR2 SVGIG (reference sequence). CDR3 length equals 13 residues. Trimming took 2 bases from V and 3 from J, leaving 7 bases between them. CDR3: CAWSLGANEKLFF. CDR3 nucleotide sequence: TGTGCCTGGAGTCTAGGTGCTAATGAAAAACTGTTTTTT.

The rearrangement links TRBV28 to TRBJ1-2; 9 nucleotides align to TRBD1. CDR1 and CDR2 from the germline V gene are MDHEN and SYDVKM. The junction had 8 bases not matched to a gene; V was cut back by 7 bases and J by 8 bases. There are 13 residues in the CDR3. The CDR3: CASTRTGGQGYTF. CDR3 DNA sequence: TGTGCCAGCACCCGAACAGGGGGCCAGGGCTACACCTTC.

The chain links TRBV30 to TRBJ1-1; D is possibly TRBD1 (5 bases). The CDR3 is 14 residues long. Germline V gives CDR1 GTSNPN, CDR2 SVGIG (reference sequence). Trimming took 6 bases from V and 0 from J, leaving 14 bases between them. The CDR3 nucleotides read TGTGCCTGCCGGGAGGGGTGGATGAACACTGAAGCTTTCTTT. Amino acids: CACREGWMNTEAFF.

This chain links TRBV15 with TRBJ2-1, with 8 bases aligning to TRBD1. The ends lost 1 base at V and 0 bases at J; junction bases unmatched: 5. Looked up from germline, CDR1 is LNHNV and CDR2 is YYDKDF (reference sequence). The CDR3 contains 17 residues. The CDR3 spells CATSRAQTGGSYNEQFF. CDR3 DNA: TGTGCCACCAGCAGAGCCCAAACAGGGGGCTCCTACAATGAGCAGTTCTTC.

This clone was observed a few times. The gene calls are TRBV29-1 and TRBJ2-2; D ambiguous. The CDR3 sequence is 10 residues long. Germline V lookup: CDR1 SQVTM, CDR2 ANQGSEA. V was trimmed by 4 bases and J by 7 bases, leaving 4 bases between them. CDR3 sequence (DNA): TGCAGCGTTGGCGGCGGGGAGCTGTTTTTT. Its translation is CSVGGGELFF.

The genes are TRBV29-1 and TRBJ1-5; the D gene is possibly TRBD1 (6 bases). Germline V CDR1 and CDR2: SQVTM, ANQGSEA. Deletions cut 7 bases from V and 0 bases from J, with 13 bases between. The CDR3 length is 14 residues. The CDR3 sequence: CSAITGNSNQPQHF. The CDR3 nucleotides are TGCAGCGCGATAACAGGGAATAGCAATCAGCCCCAGCATTTT.

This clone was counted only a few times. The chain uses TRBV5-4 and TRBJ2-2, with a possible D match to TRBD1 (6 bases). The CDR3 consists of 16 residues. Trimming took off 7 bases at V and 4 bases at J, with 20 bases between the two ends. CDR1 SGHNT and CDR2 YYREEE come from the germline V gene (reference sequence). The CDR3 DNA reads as TGTGCCAGCGGACCGCTAACCAGGGGTATCACCGGGGAGCTGTTTTTT. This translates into CASGPLTRGITGELFF.

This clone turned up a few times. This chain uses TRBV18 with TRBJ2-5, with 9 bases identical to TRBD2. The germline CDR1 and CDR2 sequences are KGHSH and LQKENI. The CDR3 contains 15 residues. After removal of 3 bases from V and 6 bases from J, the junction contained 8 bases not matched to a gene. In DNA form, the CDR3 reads TGTGCCAGCTCACCGGTAGCGGGAGAAGGGAAGACCCAGTACTTC. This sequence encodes CASSPVAGEGKTQYF.

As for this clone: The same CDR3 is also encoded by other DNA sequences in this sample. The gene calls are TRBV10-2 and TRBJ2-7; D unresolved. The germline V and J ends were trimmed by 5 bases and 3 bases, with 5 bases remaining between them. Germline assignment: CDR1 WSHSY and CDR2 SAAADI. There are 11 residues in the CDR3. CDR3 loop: CASSPLYEQYF. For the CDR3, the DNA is TGCGCCAGCAGTCCCCTCTACGAGCAGTACTTC.

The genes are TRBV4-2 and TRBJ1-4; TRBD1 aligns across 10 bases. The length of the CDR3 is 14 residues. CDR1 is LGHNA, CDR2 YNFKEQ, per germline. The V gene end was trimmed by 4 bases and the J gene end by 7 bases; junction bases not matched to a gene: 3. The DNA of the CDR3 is TGTGCCAGCAGCCGTGGACAGGGGGGTGAAAAACTGTTTTTT. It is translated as CASSRGQGGEKLFF.

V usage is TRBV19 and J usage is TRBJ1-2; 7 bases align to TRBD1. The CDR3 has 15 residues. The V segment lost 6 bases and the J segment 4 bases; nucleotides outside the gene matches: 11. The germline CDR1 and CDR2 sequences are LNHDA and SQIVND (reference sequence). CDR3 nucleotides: TGTGCCAGTAGCATCGGGACAGATCGAGGCTATGGCTACACCTTC. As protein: CASSIGTDRGYGYTF.

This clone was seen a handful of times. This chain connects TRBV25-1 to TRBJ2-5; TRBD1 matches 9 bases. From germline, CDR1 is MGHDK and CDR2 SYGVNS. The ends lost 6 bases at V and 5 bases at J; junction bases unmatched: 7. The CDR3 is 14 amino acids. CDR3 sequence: CASRKTGGKETQYF. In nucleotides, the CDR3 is TGTGCCAGCAGGAAGACAGGGGGTAAGGAGACCCAGTACTTC.

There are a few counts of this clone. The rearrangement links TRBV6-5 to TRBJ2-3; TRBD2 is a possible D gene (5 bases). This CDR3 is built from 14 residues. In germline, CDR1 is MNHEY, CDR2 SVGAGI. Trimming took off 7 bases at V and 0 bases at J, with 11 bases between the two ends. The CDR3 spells CASNPGSSTDTQYF. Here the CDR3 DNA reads TGTGCCAGCAATCCGGGATCAAGCACAGATACGCAGTATTTT.

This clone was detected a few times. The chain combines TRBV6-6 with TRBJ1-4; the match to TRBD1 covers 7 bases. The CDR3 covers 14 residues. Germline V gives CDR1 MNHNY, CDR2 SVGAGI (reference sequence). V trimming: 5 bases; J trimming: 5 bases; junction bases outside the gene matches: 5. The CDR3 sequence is CASSDRQGNEKLFF. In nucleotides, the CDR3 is TGTGCCAGCAGTGATCGACAGGGCAATGAAAAACTGTTTTTT.

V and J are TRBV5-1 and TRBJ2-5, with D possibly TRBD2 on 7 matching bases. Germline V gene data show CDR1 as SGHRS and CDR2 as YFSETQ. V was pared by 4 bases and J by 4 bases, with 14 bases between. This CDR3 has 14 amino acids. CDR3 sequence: CASSNGQRGETQYF. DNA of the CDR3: TGCGCCAGCAGCAATGGACAGCGGGGAGAGACCCAGTACTTC.

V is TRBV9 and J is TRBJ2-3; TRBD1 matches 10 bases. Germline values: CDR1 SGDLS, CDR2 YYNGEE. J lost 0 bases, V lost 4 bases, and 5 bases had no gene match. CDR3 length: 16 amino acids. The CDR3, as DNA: TGTGCCAGCAGCTACGGGACAGGGGTTAGCACAGATACGCAGTATTTT. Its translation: CASSYGTGVSTDTQYF.

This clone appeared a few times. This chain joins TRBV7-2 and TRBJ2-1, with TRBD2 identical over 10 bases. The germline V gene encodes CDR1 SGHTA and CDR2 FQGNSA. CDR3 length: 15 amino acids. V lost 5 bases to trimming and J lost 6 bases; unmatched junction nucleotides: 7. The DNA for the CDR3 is TGTGCCAGCAGCCAGGGACTAGCGAGACGCAATGAGCAGTTCTTC. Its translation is CASSQGLARRNEQFF.

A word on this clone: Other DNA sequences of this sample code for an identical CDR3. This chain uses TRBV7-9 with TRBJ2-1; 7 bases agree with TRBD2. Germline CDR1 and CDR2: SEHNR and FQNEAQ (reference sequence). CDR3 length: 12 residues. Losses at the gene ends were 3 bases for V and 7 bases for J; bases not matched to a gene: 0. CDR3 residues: CASSLRGNEQFF. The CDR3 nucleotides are TGTGCCAGCAGCTTGCGGGGGAATGAGCAGTTCTTC.

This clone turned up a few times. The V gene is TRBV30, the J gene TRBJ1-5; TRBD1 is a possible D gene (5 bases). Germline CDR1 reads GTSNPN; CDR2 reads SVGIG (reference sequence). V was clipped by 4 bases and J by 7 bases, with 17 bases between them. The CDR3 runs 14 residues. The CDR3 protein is CAWTQSRVGQPQHF. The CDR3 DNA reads TGTGCCTGGACCCAATCCAGGGTTGGGCAGCCCCAGCATTTT.

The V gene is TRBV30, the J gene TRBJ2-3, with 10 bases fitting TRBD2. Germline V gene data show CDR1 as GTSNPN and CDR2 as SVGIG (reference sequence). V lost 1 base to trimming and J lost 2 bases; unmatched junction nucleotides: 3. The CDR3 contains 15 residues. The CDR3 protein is CAWSGTSGNTDTQYF. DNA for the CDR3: TGTGCCTGGAGTGGAACTAGCGGGAACACAGATACGCAGTATTTT.